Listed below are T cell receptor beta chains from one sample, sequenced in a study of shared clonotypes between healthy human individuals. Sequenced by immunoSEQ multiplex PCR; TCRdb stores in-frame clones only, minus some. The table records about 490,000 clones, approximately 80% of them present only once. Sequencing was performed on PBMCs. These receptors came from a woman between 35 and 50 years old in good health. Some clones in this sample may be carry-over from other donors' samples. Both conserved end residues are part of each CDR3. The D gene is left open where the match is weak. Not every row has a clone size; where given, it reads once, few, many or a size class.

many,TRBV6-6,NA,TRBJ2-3,TGTGCCAGCGGGGCGATCTCGGGCACAGATACGCAGTATTTT,CASGAISGTDTQYF
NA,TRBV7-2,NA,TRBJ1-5,TGTGCCAGCAGCCCCAATGGGTTTGGGAATCAGCCCCAGCATTTT,CASSPNGFGNQPQHF
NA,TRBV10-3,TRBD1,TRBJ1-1,TGTGCCATCAGAGACAGGGAGGGCGCTGAAGCTTTCTTT,CAIRDREGAEAFF
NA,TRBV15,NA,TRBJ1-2,TGTGCCACCAGCAGAGCTATTCCCGACTATGGCTACACCTTC,CATSRAIPDYGYTF
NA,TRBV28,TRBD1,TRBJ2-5,TGTGCCAGCAGTTTATTGGGACAGAACCTGCGGACCCAGTACTTC,CASSLLGQNLRTQYF
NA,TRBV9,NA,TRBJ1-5,TGTGCCAGCAGCGTAGCAGGGCAGGGCAATCAGCCCCAGCATTTT,CASSVAGQGNQPQHF
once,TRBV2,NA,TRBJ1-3,TGTGCCAGCAGTCAACTGAGCTCTGGAAACACCATATATTTT,CASSQLSSGNTIYF
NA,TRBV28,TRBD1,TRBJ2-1,TGTGCCAGCAAAGGGACAGGGGGCCACAATGAGCAGTTCTTC,CASKGTGGHNEQFF
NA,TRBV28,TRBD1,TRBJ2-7,TGTGCCAGCAGAACGACAGGGTATCCCTACGAGCAGTACTTC,CASRTTGYPYEQYF
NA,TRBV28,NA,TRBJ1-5,TGTGCCAGCAGTTTGTCTACAGGGACTAATCAGCCCCAGCATTTT,CASSLSTGTNQPQHF
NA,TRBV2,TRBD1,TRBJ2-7,TGTGCCAGCAGTGAATCATGGACAGGGTCCTACGAGCAGTACTTC,CASSESWTGSYEQYF
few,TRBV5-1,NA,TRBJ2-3,TGCGCCAGCAGCTTGGCGGGGGTGCCGAGCACAGATACGCAGTATTTT,CASSLAGVPSTDTQYF
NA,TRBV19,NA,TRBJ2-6,TGTGCGAGCCGGGCGTCTGGGGCCAACGTCCTGACTTTC,CASRASGANVLTF
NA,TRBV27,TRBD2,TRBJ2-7,TGTGCCAGCAGCCCGGGAGTCGGGCGGGAGAGGCCCTACGAGCAGTACTTC,CASSPGVGRERPYEQYF
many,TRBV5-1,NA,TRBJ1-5,TGCGCCAGCAGCTTGGTGTCAGGCAGCAATCAGCCCCAGCATTTT,CASSLVSGSNQPQHF
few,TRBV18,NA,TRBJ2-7,TGTGCCAGCTCAGTATCCGGGACAAAAGGGGTGGACGAGCAGTACTTC,CASSVSGTKGVDEQYF
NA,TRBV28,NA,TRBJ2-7,TGTGCCAGCAGCACCCCTGGCGGGGTGGGGGAGCAGTACTTC,CASSTPGGVGEQYF
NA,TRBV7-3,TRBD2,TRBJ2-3,TGTGCCAGCAGCCCTTACGTGGGCGGGGGAGATACGCAGTATTTT,CASSPYVGGGDTQYF
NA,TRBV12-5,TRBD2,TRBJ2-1,TGTGCTAGTGGTTTGGGCGGGAGCTACAATGAGCAGTTCTTC,CASGLGGSYNEQFF
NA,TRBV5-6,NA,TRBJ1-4,TGTGCCAGCAGCTTGGCGGGGGCGGGGAATGAAAAACTGTTTTTT,CASSLAGAGNEKLFF
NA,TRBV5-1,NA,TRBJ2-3,TGCGCCAGCAGCTTGGTGGGAGACGGCACAGATACGCAGTATTTT,CASSLVGDGTDTQYF
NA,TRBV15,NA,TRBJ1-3,TGTGCCACCAGCAGAGACCGGGGTAGCTCTGGAAACACCATATATTTT,CATSRDRGSSGNTIYF
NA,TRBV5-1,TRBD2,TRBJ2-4,TGCGCCAGCAGCTTGGAAGCGGGAGGAAGCAAAAACATTCAGTACTTC,CASSLEAGGSKNIQYF
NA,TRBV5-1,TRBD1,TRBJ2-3,TGCGCCAGCAGCTTGGGGACAGGGATCACAGATACGCAGTATTTT,CASSLGTGITDTQYF
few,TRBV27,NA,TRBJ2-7,TGTGCCAGCAGTTTATCTGGGGGGACTGCGGGAAAGTACTTC,CASSLSGGTAGKYF
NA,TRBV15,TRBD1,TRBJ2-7,TGTGCCACCAGCAGAGATCGTTCGGCGAACATACAGGGGCCAGCCTACGAGCAGTACTTC,CATSRDRSANIQGPAYEQYF
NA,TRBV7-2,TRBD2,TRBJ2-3,TGTGCCAGCAGTAAATCTAGCGGGAGCGGCACAGATACGCAGTATTTT,CASSKSSGSGTDTQYF
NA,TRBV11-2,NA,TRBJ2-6,TGTGCCAGCAGTTCGATCAGGGGATCTGGGGCCAACGTCCTGACTTTC,CASSSIRGSGANVLTF
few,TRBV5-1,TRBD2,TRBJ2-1,TGCGCCAGCAGCTTGGCGGGAGGGGTCCGGGATGAGCAGTTCTTC,CASSLAGGVRDEQFF
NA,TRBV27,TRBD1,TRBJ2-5,TGTGCCAGCAGTCCGGGACAGGGAAGGGTAGAGACCCAGTACTTC,CASSPGQGRVETQYF
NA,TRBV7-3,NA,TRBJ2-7,TGTGCCAGCAGCCTACAGGCCTCCACCTACGAGCAGTACTTC,CASSLQASTYEQYF
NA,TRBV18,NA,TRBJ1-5,TGTGCCAGCTCACCAGGGAGGGGGGACCGGCCCCAGCATTTT,CASSPGRGDRPQHF
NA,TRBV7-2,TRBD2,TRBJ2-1,TGTGCCAGCAGCACCCGGACTAGTCTCAATGAGCAGTTCTTC,CASSTRTSLNEQFF
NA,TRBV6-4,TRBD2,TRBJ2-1,TGTGCCAGCAGTGAGATGGGACTAGCGGGGAACAATGAGCAGTTCTTC,CASSEMGLAGNNEQFF
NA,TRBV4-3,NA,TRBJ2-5,TGCGCCAGCAGCCAAGAAGGCCGGAGAGGAGAGACCCAGTACTTC,CASSQEGRRGETQYF
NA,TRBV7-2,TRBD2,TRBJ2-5,TGTGCCAGCAGCTTAGTCCCATGGACTAGTCGGGAGACCCAGTACTTC,CASSLVPWTSRETQYF
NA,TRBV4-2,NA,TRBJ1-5,TGTGCCAGCAGCCAAGATGAAACAGGGTATCAGCCCCAGCATTTT,CASSQDETGYQPQHF
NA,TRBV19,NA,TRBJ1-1,TGTGCCAGTAGTATAGATCCGGTCACTGAAGCTTTCTTT,CASSIDPVTEAFF
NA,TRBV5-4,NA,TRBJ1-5,TGTGCCAGCAGCTTGGACAAGGATCAGCCCCAGCATTTT,CASSLDKDQPQHF
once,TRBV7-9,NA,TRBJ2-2,TGTGCCAGCAGCTTTGGACAGTTCACCGGGGAGCTGTTTTTT,CASSFGQFTGELFF
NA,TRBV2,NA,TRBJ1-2,TGTGCCAGCAGTGAAGGTGGCTACACCTTC,CASSEGGYTF